This TCR beta chain was retrieved from a study of blood T cell repertoires in COVID-19. Per the original methods: The assay estimated nucleated cells by amplifying reference gene primers. Clones were sequenced by immunoSEQ multiplex PCR, and TCRdb holds only the in-frame ones, with some missing. The D gene and trimming were derived from the DNA, and the V and J assignments and clone size from that table. The data contain hundreds of thousands of clones, roughly 90% of them singletons. This clone was seen a single time. Sequenced: PBMCs or T cells enriched from blood (not recorded which). This TCR was recovered from a woman aged 18-29 years who had recovered from COVID-19.

CDR3 region: CASSLYGDTSYEQYF. Written as DNA, the CDR3 is TGTGCCAGCAGCTTGTACGGCGACACCTCCTACGAGCAGTACTTC. The J gene is TRBJ2-7, the V gene TRBV5-5; D is uncertain. Trimming left V 1 base short and J 0 bases short, with 11 bases between. Germline CDR1 SGHKS, CDR2 YYEKEE (reference sequence). This CDR3 spans 15 amino acids.